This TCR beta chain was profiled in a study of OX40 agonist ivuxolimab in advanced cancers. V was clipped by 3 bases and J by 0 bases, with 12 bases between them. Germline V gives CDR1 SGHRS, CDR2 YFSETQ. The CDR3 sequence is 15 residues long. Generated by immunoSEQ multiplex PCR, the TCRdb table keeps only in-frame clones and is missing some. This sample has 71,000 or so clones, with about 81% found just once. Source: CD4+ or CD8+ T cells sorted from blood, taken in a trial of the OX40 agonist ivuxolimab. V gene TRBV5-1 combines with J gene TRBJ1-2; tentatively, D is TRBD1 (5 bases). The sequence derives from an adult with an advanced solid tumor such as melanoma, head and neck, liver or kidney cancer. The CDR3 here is CASSSGGTSNYGYTF. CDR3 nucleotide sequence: TGCGCCAGCAGCTCGGGGGGAACCTCTAACTATGGCTACACCTTC.